The 21 T cell receptor beta chains presented below share a single source sample, sequenced in a study of CD8 T cells in Susac syndrome. cDNA came from about 0.5 to 1 ug RNA primed by random hexamers. In TCRdb, the immunoSEQ multiplex PCR reads were re-called with MiXCR into one record per CDR3 protein. The sample comprises some 160,000 distinct CDR3 sequences, about 95% of which are singletons, and 0.15% to 0.2% rests with the top ten. Sample: CD8+ T cells from PBMCs. The source of these receptors is a human donor with multiple sclerosis.

This clonotype has a single count. The CDR3 coding sequence is TGTGCCAGCAGCTTTGGGTTCAGGGAGAGGACTGAAGCTTTCTTT. It encodes CASSFGFRERTEAFF. The chain is built from TRBV5-6 and TRBJ1-1; TRBD1 might be the D (5 bases). Looked up from germline, CDR1 is SGHDT and CDR2 is YYEEEE. The CDR3 runs 15 residues. Trimming removed 2 bases from V and 5 bases from J, with 16 bases in between.

The chain carries TRBV29-1 and TRBJ1-2; TRBD1 might be the D (6 bases). Germline CDR1 and CDR2: SQVTM and ANQGSEA. CDR3 size: 15 residues. The V end was cut by 5 bases, the J end by 8 bases, with 24 bases between. The DNA for the CDR3 is TGCAGCGTTTTAGGCAGCGAGACGCTCACAGGGGGCTACACCTTC. Amino acids: CSVLGSETLTGGYTF.

In its sample, this clonotype was seen a few times. This chain links TRBV11-2 with TRBJ2-3; D remains ambiguous. Trimming took 1 base from V and 7 from J, leaving 9 bases between them. Per germline, CDR1 SGHAT and CDR2 FQNNGV. The CDR3 runs 13 residues. CDR3 sequence reads: CASSLVQFHTQYF. The CDR3 DNA reads TGTGCCAGCAGCTTAGTCCAGTTTCATACGCAGTATTTT.

The CDR3 bases are TGCAGTGCCCTAGGGGCCGGGGGCTACACCTTC. Translated, it gives CSALGAGGYTF. The V call is TRBV20-1, the J call TRBJ1-2; a weak D match, TRBD1 (5 bases). Germline V CDR1 and CDR2: DFQATT, SNEGSKA (reference sequence). V lost 6 bases and J 8 bases, leaving 13 bases between the germline ends. The CDR3 covers 11 residues.

The CDR3 loop reads CASSAERGGNNEQFF. CDR3 nucleotides: TGTGCCAGCAGCGCAGAGCGGGGGGGAAACAATGAGCAGTTCTTC. The chain links TRBV9 to TRBJ2-1; 10 bases agree with TRBD2. CDR1 and CDR2 (germline): SGDLS, YYNGEE. V shed 3 bases and J 5 bases; nucleotides not matched to a gene: 5. There are 15 residues in the CDR3. The whole variable domain, filled in from reference TRBV9 and TRBJ2-1, reads DSGVTQTPKHLITATGQRVTLRCSPRSGDLSVYWYQQSLDQGLQFLIQYYNGEERAKGNILERFSAQQFPDLHSELNLSSLELGDSALYFCASSAERGGNNEQFFGPGTRLTVL.

The rearrangement joins TRBV3-1 to TRBJ2-5; TRBD1 or TRBD2 may be the D gene (5 bases each). CDR1 is LGHDT, CDR2 YNNKEL, per germline (reference sequence). V was pared by 0 bases and J by 3 bases, with 17 bases between. The CDR3 consists of 17 residues. CDR3 residues: CASSQEYGALQKETQYF. DNA for the CDR3: TGTGCCAGCAGCCAAGAATACGGGGCCCTTCAAAAAGAGACCCAGTACTTC.

This CDR3 reads CASSLGVGGTVGRGQYF. As DNA, the CDR3 is TGTGCCAGCAGTTTAGGGGTAGGAGGGACAGTGGGCCGCGGGCAGTACTTC. The genes are TRBV12-3 or TRBV12-4 and TRBJ2-7, with D perhaps matching TRBD1 (7 bases). The CDR3 has 17 residues. Between the trimmed V and J ends, which lost 1 base and 9 bases, there was a span of 25 bases.

The chain carries TRBV29-1 and TRBJ2-7; D possibly corresponds to TRBD2 (5 bases). The germline gives CDR1 SQVTM, CDR2 ANQGSEA. V lost 1 base and J 2 bases, leaving 9 bases between the germline ends. The CDR3 is 13 residues long. The CDR3 spells CSVEGTSTYEQYF. The CDR3 DNA follows: TGCAGCGTTGAAGGGACTTCCACCTACGAGCAGTACTTC.

The genes are TRBV28 and TRBJ1-4; TRBD1 might be the D (5 bases). The V and J ends lost 5 bases and 5 bases respectively, with 12 bases between them. The germline CDR1 and CDR2 sequences are MDHEN and SYDVKM. The CDR3 covers 14 residues. CDR3 in amino acids: CASSPRQLNEKLFF. DNA of the CDR3: TGTGCCAGCAGTCCGCGACAGCTAAATGAAAAACTGTTTTTT.

V gene TRBV4-2 combines with J gene TRBJ2-1, with TRBD2 matching over 13 bases. Trimming took 4 bases from V and 2 from J; bases not matched to a gene: 2. This CDR3 region has 16 residues. The germline V gene has CDR1 LGHNA and CDR2 YNFKEQ. The CDR3, as DNA: TGTGCCAGCAGCCTGACTAGCGGGAGGACCTACAATGAGCAGTTCTTC. This encodes CASSLTSGRTYNEQFF.

V gene TRBV29-1 combines with J gene TRBJ2-3; 7 bases line up with TRBD2. Per germline, CDR1 SQVTM and CDR2 ANQGSEA. V lost 8 bases, J lost 5 bases, and 16 bases stayed unmatched. This CDR3 contains 15 residues. The CDR3 DNA sequence: TGCAGCTCGGAGGAAATGGCGGGAGTACTAGATACGCAGTATTTT. Translating gives CSSEEMAGVLDTQYF.

This chain uses TRBV29-1 with TRBJ1-2, with no clear D. Trimming took 2 bases from V and 5 from J, leaving 21 bases between them. Looked up from germline, CDR1 is SQVTM and CDR2 is ANQGSEA. This CDR3 has 16 amino acids. Here the CDR3 reads CSVESSGPQREYGYTF. CDR3 in DNA: TGCAGCGTTGAATCTTCAGGCCCCCAGAGGGAATATGGCTACACCTTC.

Only one count was recorded for this clonotype. This rearrangement joins TRBV7-9 to TRBJ2-1; 7 positions match TRBD2. There are 17 residues in the CDR3. V lost 7 bases, J lost 6 bases, and 18 bases stayed unmatched. In germline, CDR1 is SEHNR, CDR2 FQNEAQ (reference sequence). In nucleotides, the CDR3 is TGTGCCAGCAACCCTTGGATGGCGGGAGCGGAGATCAATGAGCAGTTCTTC. Translating it yields CASNPWMAGAEINEQFF.

This chain joins TRBV27 and TRBJ1-6; D possibly corresponds to TRBD1 (5 bases). This CDR3 contains 16 residues. With 2 bases removed from V and 5 bases from J, the gap between germline ends came to 13 bases. The germline V gene has CDR1 MNHEY and CDR2 SMNVEV (reference sequence). CDR3 sequence (DNA): TGTGCCAGCAGTTTAGACATACCAGGGAATAATTCACCCCTCCACTTT. Amino acid sequence: CASSLDIPGNNSPLHF.

The CDR3 sequence: CASSPNIAGGDNEQFF. Written as DNA, the CDR3 is TGTGCCAGCAGCCCGAATATAGCGGGAGGCGACAATGAGCAGTTCTTC. J is TRBJ2-1 and V is TRBV14; 10 bases are shared with TRBD2. The length of the CDR3 is 16 residues. Germline CDR1 is SGHDN and CDR2 is FVKESK. V lost 4 bases to trimming and J lost 5 bases; unmatched junction nucleotides: 8.

The chain carries TRBV15 and TRBJ1-5; D may be TRBD1 (5 bases). This CDR3 is 15 amino acids long. The V gene's germline CDR1 is LNHNV and CDR2 YYDKDF (reference sequence). V was cut by 5 bases and J by 0 bases, with 11 bases left in between. The CDR3 bases are TGTGCCACCAGCGAGGGACCCAATAGCAATCAGCCCCAGCATTTT. Residues: CATSEGPNSNQPQHF.

This clonotype was recorded only once. The genes are TRBV7-3 and TRBJ2-5, with TRBD2 as a possible D gene (6 bases). The CDR3 spans 14 residues. CDR1 SGHTA and CDR2 FQGTGA come from the germline V gene. V dropped 5 bases and J dropped 3 bases, with 13 bases sitting between them. The CDR3 nucleotides read TGTGCCAGCAGCCCCGGGACTGTCAAAGAGACCCAGTACTTC. Amino acid sequence: CASSPGTVKETQYF. The whole variable domain, remainder taken from reference TRBV7-3 and TRBJ2-5, is GAGVSQTPSNKVTEKGKYVELRCDPISGHTALYWYRQSLGQGPEFLIYFQGTGAADDSGLPNDRFFAVRPEGSVSTLKIQRTERGDSAVYLCASSPGTVKETQYFGPGTRLLVL.

The chain has TRBV15 and TRBJ2-3, with D possibly TRBD1 on 6 matching bases. This CDR3 region has 20 residues. The V end was cut by 5 bases, the J end by 2 bases, with 29 bases between. From germline, CDR1 is LNHNV and CDR2 YYDKDF (reference sequence). In nucleotides, the CDR3 is TGTGCCACCAGCGAGGGGCTCAGGGGCCTAGTTATCCCACACACAGATACGCAGTATTTT. Its protein is CATSEGLRGLVIPHTDTQYF. Filled out from reference TRBV15 and TRBJ2-3, the complete variable domain reads DAMVIQNPRYQVTQFGKPVTLSCSQTLNHNVMYWYQQKSSQAPKLLFHYYDKDFNNEADTPDNFQSRRPNTSFCFLDIRSPGLGDTAMYLCATSEGLRGLVIPHTDTQYFGPGTRLTVL.

This chain uses TRBV20-1 with TRBJ1-2; D is undetermined. V was shortened by 1 base and J by 4 bases, with 13 bases between the two germline ends. Germline CDR1 reads DFQATT; CDR2 reads SNEGSKA (reference sequence). There are 14 residues in the CDR3. CDR3 sequence reads: CSARARSQPYGYTF. CDR3 DNA sequence: TGCAGTGCTAGAGCAAGGAGTCAGCCCTATGGCTACACCTTC.

The chain combines TRBV29-1 with TRBJ2-7; 8 positions match TRBD1. This CDR3 contains 13 residues. CDR1 is SQVTM and CDR2 is ANQGSEA in the germline V gene. The V segment lost 3 bases and the J segment 0 bases; nucleotides outside the gene matches: 1. The CDR3 spells CSVDGTGSYEQYF. The CDR3 DNA reads TGCAGCGTTGATGGGACAGGCTCCTACGAGCAGTACTTC.

This clonotype has just one count. The V gene is TRBV4-1, the J gene TRBJ2-7, with no clear D. The CDR3 is 14 residues long. Germline CDR1 MGHRA, CDR2 YSYEKL. Trimming stripped 1 base from V and 3 bases from J, with 10 bases between. The CDR3 region has the DNA TGCGCCAGCAGCCAAGTCGATGGCCTCTACGAGCAGTACTTC. This translates into CASSQVDGLYEQYF.